This T cell receptor (beta chain) was sequenced for a study of cytomegalovirus exposure and HLA in healthy donors. Background on the study: A preliminary data release comprised roughly 85 million unique TCRs obtained from HLA-typed donors. Genetic ancestry analysis placed over 75% of the 400 or so donors that were genotyped in the Caucasian-associated cluster.

The CDR3 runs 16 residues. V was trimmed by 2 bases and J by 4 bases, leaving 17 bases between them. Germline V gene sequence: CDR1 GTSNPN, CDR2 SVGIG (reference sequence). A multiplex PCR was run with 60 Vbeta primers and 13 Jbeta primers. Produced via immunoSEQ multiplex PCR; TCRdb's table is partial and in-frame only. This sample contains 30,000 to 35,000 clones. The receptor's source is a woman aged 40 to 50 in good health and CMV-seropositive. The chain recombines TRBV30 with TRBJ2-2, with D perhaps matching TRBD2 (6 bases). Material for sequencing was PBMCs. CDR3 DNA: TGTGCCTGGAGTCGGACCCTTGGGGGGAGCACCGGGGAGCTGTTTTTT. It specifies CAWSRTLGGSTGELFF.